This paragraph reports one TCR beta chain. The sample belongs to a study of cytomegalovirus exposure and HLA in healthy donors. Clones were read by immunoSEQ multiplex PCR, and TCRdb kept only the in-frame ones, dropping some. The sample lists some 140,000 clones, roughly 79% occurring once. Trimming removed 3 bases from V and 6 bases from J, with 18 bases in between. Germline CDR1 is SGHVS and CDR2 is FNYEAQ. CDR3 length equals 16 residues. While the first cohort had 600 to 850 subjects, the donors belonged to the separate validation cohort of over a hundred subjects. Sample: PBMCs. The chain couples TRBV7-6 to TRBJ1-5; no clear D. The sequence came from a man in his thirties or forties in good health and CMV-seropositive. The CDR3 here is CASSFGSLGGSQPQHF. DNA of the CDR3: TGTGCCAGCAGCTTTGGGAGCCTCGGAGGGAGTCAGCCCCAGCATTTT.